This T cell receptor (beta chain) was identified during a study of a mutant IDH1 vaccine in newly diagnosed glioma. As for the study in general: Radiotherapy alone preceded vaccination by 4-6 weeks; alternatively, vaccination started with temozolomide cycles. Averaging 40.4 years of age, treated patients were around 60% male and approximately 38% female.

CDR1 and CDR2 from the germline V gene are SGHRS and YFSETQ. The germline V and J ends were trimmed by 0 bases and 8 bases, with 5 bases remaining between them. The length of the CDR3 is 11 residues. Clones were sequenced by immunoSEQ multiplex PCR, and TCRdb holds only the in-frame ones, with some missing. The sample lists about 65,000 clones, around 83% occurring once. Time point in this sample: week 23, last vaccination. One vaccine dose held 300 ug of mutant IDH1 20-mer peptide and came with topical imiquimod. Regarding this clone: As yet, its antigen is unknown.

This sample comprised PBMCs, obtained from a glioma patient whose treatment included an IDH1 peptide vaccine. This chain connects TRBV5-1 to TRBJ1-2; D is undetermined. The TCR sequence derives from a man aged 25 to 45 with glioma. The CDR3 nucleotides read TGCGCCAGCAGCTTGGGGTACGGCTACACCTTC. Its translation: CASSLGYGYTF.